This T cell receptor beta chain was obtained from a study of T cell clonality in common variable immunodeficiency. Study-wide results and caveats: In common variable immunodeficiency, TCR beta chains reportedly carried fewer deletions and N-nucleotide insertions.

The sample holds a few counts of this clone. The target antigen is unknown. The read gets to within 3 residues of the CDR3 end, and the germline J gene fills in the rest. Sequencing was performed with immunoSEQ multiplex PCR; in TCRdb, only in-frame clones are kept and a portion is missing. The sample contains fewer than 12,000 clones, none of them singletons. All CVID subjects were on immunoglobulin replacement for at least one year. The CDR3 is 15 amino acids. CDR1 and CDR2 (germline): SGHRS, YFSETQ. V was pared by 4 bases and J by 6 bases, with 9 bases of the junction left unmatched. This chain connects TRBV5-1 to TRBJ2-7; 11 positions match TRBD1. The TCR was taken from a human donor with common variable immunodeficiency. The sample was peripheral blood mononuclear cells. This CDR3 is CASSLDPGQGGEQYF. The DNA read from the CDR3 is TGCGCCAGCAGCCTTGATCCGGGACAGGGGGGCGAG. The full variable domain, in which reference TRBV5-1 and TRBJ2-7 provide the parts outside the CDR3, is KAGVTQTPRYLIKTRGQQVTLSCSPISGHRSVSWYQQTPGQGLQFLFEYFSETQRNKGNFPGRFSGRQFSNSRSEMNVSTLELGDSALYLCASSLDPGQGGEQYFGPGTRLTVT.